This entry lists 2 T cell receptor beta chains sequenced from one sample in a study of blood T cell repertoires in COVID-19. TCRdb keeps only in-frame clones here, not all; method: immunoSEQ multiplex PCR. This repertoire shows over 450,000 clones, about 89% found once; its top ten account for roughly 8%. What was sequenced was peripheral blood. The receptor set was obtained from a woman in her 50s with COVID-19, enrolled during active disease.

The rearrangement links TRBV5-1 to TRBJ2-5; the match to TRBD2 covers 8 bases. With 6 bases clipped from V and 4 bases from J, the junction kept 11 bases outside the gene matches. The V gene's germline CDR1 is SGHRS and CDR2 YFSETQ. The CDR3 covers 15 residues. The CDR3 loop reads CASTTGSGGGETQYF. For the CDR3, the DNA is TGCGCCAGCACAACCGGAAGCGGGGGAGGAGAGACCCAGTACTTC.

The rearrangement links TRBV24-1 to TRBJ2-3; 8 bases fit TRBD2. CDR3 length: 15 amino acids. CDR1 is KGHDR and CDR2 is SFDVKD in the germline V gene. V was clipped by 4 bases and J by 1 base; unmatched bases: 3. The CDR3, as DNA: TGTGCCACCAGTGACGCCGGGGGGGGCACAGATACGCAGTATTTT. Protein sequence: CATSDAGGGTDTQYF.